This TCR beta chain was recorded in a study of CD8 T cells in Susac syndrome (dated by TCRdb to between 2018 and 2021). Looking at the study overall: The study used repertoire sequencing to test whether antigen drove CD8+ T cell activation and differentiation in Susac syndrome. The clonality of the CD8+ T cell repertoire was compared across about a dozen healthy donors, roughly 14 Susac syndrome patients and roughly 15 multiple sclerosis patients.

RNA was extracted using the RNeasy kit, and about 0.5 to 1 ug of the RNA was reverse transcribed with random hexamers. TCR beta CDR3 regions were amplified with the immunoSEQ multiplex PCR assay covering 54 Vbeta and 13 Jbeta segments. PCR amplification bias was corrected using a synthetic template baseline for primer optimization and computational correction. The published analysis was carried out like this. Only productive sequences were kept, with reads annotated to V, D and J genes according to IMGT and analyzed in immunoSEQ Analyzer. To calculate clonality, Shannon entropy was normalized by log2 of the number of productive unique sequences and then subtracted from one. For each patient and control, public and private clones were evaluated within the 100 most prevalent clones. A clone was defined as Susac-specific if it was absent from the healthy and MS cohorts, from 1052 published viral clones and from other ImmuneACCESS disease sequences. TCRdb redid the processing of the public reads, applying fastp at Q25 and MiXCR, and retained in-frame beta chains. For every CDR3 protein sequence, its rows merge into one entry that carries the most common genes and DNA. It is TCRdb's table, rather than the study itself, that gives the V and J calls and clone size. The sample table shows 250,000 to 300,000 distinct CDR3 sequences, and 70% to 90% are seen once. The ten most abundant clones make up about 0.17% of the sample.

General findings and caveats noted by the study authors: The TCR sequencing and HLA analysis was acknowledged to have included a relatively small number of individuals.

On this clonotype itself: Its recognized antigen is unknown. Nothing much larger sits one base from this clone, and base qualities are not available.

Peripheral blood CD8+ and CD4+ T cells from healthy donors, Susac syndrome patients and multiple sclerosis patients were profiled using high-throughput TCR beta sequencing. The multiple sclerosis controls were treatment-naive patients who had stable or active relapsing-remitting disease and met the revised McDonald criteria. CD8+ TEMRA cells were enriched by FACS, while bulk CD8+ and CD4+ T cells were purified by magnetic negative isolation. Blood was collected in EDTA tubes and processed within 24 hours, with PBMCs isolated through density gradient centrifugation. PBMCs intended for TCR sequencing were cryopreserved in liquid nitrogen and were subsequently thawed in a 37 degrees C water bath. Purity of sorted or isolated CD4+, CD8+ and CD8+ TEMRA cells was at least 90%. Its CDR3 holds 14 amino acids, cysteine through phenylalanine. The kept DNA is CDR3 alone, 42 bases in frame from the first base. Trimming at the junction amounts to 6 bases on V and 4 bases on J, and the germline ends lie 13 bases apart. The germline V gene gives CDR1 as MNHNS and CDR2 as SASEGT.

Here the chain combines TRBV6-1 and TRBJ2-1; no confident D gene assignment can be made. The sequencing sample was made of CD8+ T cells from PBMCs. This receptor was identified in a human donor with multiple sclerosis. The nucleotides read TGTGCCAGCAGCCTCTGGAGTGAGTACAATGAGCAGTTCTTC. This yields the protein CASSLWSEYNEQFF.